The 7 T cell receptor beta chains presented below share a single source sample, sequenced in a study of CD8+ T cells in alopecia areata (dated by TCRdb to 2016 to 2019). Library preparation used the immunoSEQ multiplex PCR assay. To provide template for TCR sequencing, every sample had RNA extracted and reverse transcribed into cDNA. In its TCRdb copy, this immuneACCESS table keeps in-frame sequences only and misses some clones. Where compared with another copy, unresolved V genes explain less than half of these, and the others have no known cause. For this sample the table gives some 120,000 clones, of which approximately 60% were detected only once. Of the sample, around 5.7% falls within the top ten clones. The sample's time point label is to be understood as: around 4 weeks on oral tofacitinib. The treatment or condition label here, explained by the study, means: oral pan-JAK inhibitor, 5-10 mg twice daily.

The sample here was CD4+ T cells sorted from blood, taken at week 4, from a patient treated with tofacitinib. These receptor sequences come from a human donor with alopecia areata.

This clone turned up a few times. The gene calls are TRBV5-1 and TRBJ1-6; D unclear. The CDR3 loop spans 14 amino acids. Germline V gene data show CDR1 as SGHRS and CDR2 as YFSETQ. V lost 0 bases and J lost 6, with 7 bases in between. CDR3 sequence reads: CASSLDVRNSPLHF. CDR3 bases: TGCGCCAGCAGCTTGGATGTCCGTAATTCACCCCTCCACTTT. Drawing the rest from reference TRBV5-1 and TRBJ1-6, the complete variable domain is KAGVTQTPRYLIKTRGQQVTLSCSPISGHRSVSWYQQTPGQGLQFLFEYFSETQRNKGNFPGRFSGRQFSNSRSEMNVSTLELGDSALYLCASSLDVRNSPLHFGNGTRLTVT.

Note on this clone: Within the sample, other DNA sequences also encode this same CDR3. V and J are TRBV6-5 and TRBJ2-5; unclear D gene. CDR1 is MNHEY and CDR2 is SVGAGI in the germline V gene. Trimming took 2 bases from V and 5 from J, leaving 6 bases between them. The CDR3 totals 12 residues. The CDR3 DNA reads TGTGCCAGCAGTTACGGCCGGGAGACCCAGTACTTC. Translation gives CASSYGRETQYF.

The genes are TRBV9 and TRBJ1-2; the D gene is possibly TRBD1 (5 bases). The CDR3 sequence is 17 residues long. Trimming pared 3 bases from V and 2 bases from J, leaving 20 bases between. Germline CDR1 reads SGDLS; CDR2 reads YYNGEE. CDR3 amino acids: CASSARPGQRGNYGYTF. The CDR3 DNA reads TGTGCCAGCAGCGCGCGACCGGGGCAGAGAGGAAACTATGGCTACACCTTC.

Note on this clone: This specimen includes other DNA sequences encoding the same CDR3. The chain links TRBV5-1 to TRBJ1-6, with TRBD1 as a possible D gene (5 bases). Germline CDR1 and CDR2: SGHRS and YFSETQ. The CDR3 runs to 14 residues. Deletions cut 0 bases from V and 4 bases from J, with 5 bases between. The CDR3: CASSLGQYNSPLHF. The CDR3 region has the DNA TGCGCCAGCAGCTTGGGACAGTATAATTCACCCCTCCACTTT. Variable domain in full (rest from reference TRBV5-1 and TRBJ1-6): KAGVTQTPRYLIKTRGQQVTLSCSPISGHRSVSWYQQTPGQGLQFLFEYFSETQRNKGNFPGRFSGRQFSNSRSEMNVSTLELGDSALYLCASSLGQYNSPLHFGNGTRLTVT.

The J gene is TRBJ2-1, the V gene TRBV30, with 9 bases aligning to TRBD2. J was trimmed by 8 bases and V by 2 bases; bases with no gene match: 10. The CDR3 totals 15 residues. CDR1 is GTSNPN, CDR2 SVGIG, per germline (reference sequence). CDR3 nucleotide sequence: TGTGCCTGGAGTCTTAGCGGGAGTTCAACGGATGAGCAGTTCTTC. It is translated as CAWSLSGSSTDEQFF.

V is TRBV9 and J is TRBJ2-3, with D possibly TRBD1 on 5 matching bases. Trimming stripped 4 bases from V and 7 bases from J, with 13 bases between. Germline CDR1 is SGDLS and CDR2 is YYNGEE. This CDR3 is built from 13 residues. The CDR3 is CASSLTQGNTQYF. CDR3 sequence (DNA): TGTGCCAGCAGCTTGACCCAGGGTAATACGCAGTATTTT.

This chain joins TRBV29-1 and TRBJ2-7; tentatively, D is TRBD1 (5 bases). This CDR3 has 10 residues. Deletions cut 0 bases from V and 9 bases from J, with 6 bases between. Germline assignment: CDR1 SQVTM and CDR2 ANQGSEA. The DNA for the CDR3 is TGCAGCGTTGAAGAGGGGCGGCAGTACTTC. Amino acid sequence: CSVEEGRQYF.